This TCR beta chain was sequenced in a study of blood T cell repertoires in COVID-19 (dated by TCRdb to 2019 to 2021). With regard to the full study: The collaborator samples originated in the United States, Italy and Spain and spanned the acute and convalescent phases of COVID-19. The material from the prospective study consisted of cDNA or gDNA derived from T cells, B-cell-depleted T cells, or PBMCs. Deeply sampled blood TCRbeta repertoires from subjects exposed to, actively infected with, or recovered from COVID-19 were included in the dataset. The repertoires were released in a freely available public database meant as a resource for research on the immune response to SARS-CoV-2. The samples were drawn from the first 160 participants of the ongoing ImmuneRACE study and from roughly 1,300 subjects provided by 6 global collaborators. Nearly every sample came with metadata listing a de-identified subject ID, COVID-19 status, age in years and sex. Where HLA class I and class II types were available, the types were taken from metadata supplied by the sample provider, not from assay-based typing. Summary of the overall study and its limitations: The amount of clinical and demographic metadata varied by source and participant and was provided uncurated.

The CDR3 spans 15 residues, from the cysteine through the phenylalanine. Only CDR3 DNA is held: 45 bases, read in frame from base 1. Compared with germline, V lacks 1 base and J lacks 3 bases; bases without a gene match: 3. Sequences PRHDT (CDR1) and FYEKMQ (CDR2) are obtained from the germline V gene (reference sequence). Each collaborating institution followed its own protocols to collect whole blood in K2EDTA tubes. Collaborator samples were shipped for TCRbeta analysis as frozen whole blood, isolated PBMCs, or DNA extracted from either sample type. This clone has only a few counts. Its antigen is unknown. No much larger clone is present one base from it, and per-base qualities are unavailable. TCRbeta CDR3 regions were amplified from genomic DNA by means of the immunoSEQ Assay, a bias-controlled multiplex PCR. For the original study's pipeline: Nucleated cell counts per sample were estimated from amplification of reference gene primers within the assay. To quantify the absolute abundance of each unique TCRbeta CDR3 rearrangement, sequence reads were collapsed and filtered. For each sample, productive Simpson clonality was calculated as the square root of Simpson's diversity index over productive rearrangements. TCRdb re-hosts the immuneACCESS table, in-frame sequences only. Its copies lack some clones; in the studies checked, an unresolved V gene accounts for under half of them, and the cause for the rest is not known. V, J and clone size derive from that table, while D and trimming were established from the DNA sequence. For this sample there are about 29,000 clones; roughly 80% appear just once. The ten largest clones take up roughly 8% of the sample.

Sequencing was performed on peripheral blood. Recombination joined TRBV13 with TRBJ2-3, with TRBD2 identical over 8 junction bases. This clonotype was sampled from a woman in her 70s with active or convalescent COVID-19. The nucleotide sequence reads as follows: TGTGCCAGCAGCTTAGCGGGGGGGCCGACAGATACGCAGTATTTT. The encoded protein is CASSLAGGPTDTQYF.